This is a list of T cell receptor beta chains from one sample in a study of T cell clones after liver transplantation. Method: immunoSEQ multiplex PCR; TCRdb's copy keeps in-frame clones and lacks some. Of more than 65,000 clones in the sample, approximately 80% are singletons; the top ten hold 0.79%. Source: CD4+ T cells from blood, taken 12 months after liver transplant. These receptors all come from a human patient who received a liver transplant. A subset of T cells may come from the graft donor. Both conserved end residues are part of each CDR3. The D gene is left open where the match is weak. Where a row states a size, it is once, few, many or the class of an expanded clone; other rows omit it.

v_call	d_call	j_call	clone_size	cdr3_nt	cdr3_aa
TRBV19	-	TRBJ2-5	-	TGTGCCAGTAGTATTATCGGAGAAGGGACCCAGTACTTC	CASSIIGEGTQYF
TRBV5-1	TRBD2	TRBJ2-3	-	TGCGCCAGCAGCCTCCAACCGGGACTAGCGGTGAATACGCAGTATTTT	CASSLQPGLAVNTQYF
TRBV11-2	-	TRBJ2-2	-	TGTGCCAGCAGCCCTAGGAGGGACACCGGGGAGCTGTTTTTT	CASSPRRDTGELFF
TRBV19	TRBD1	TRBJ1-3	-	TGTGCCAGTAGCCTGAAGGGGGCGAGTGGAAACACCATATATTTT	CASSLKGASGNTIYF
TRBV18	-	TRBJ1-2	-	TGTGCCAGCTCACAACTAGGGGGTGATGGCTACACCTTC	CASSQLGGDGYTF
TRBV6-1	-	TRBJ1-3	-	TGTGCCAGCAGTGAAGGGCGGGGTGGAAACACCATATATTTT	CASSEGRGGNTIYF
TRBV28	-	TRBJ2-7	-	TGTGCCAGCGGGGACGGGGGCTGGGCCTCCTACGAGCAGTACTTC	CASGDGGWASYEQYF
TRBV5-1	TRBD1	TRBJ1-4	-	TGCGCCAGCAGCTTGGGGACAGGGATAATTAATGAAAAACTGTTTTTT	CASSLGTGIINEKLFF
TRBV19	TRBD2	TRBJ2-7	-	TGTGCCAGTAGTCGTCTAGCGGGAGGGTACGAGCAGTACTTC	CASSRLAGGYEQYF
TRBV19	-	TRBJ1-2	-	TGTGCCAGTAGTATAGCGTCGCGGCAGGGTATCAACACCTTC	CASSIASRQGINTF
TRBV7-3	-	TRBJ2-7	-	TGTGCCAGCAGCTTCGGACCTACTTACGAGCAGTACTTC	CASSFGPTYEQYF
TRBV5-1	-	TRBJ2-7	-	TGCGCCAGCAGCTTGGGATGGGGGGTCACCACGGGGTCCTACGAGCAGTACTTC	CASSLGWGVTTGSYEQYF
TRBV20-1	-	TRBJ1-1	-	TGCAGTGCTAGGGGACGGCGAGCTTTCTTT	CSARGRRAFF
TRBV9	TRBD1	TRBJ1-3	-	TGTGCCAGCAGCATCCGGGACAGCTCTGGAAACACCATATATTTT	CASSIRDSSGNTIYF
TRBV5-4	-	TRBJ2-3	-	TGTGCCAGCAGCACCGAGAGCACAGATACGCAGTATTTT	CASSTESTDTQYF
TRBV9	-	TRBJ2-1	-	TGTGCCAGCAGCGTAATACCCGGTCGTGAAGAGCAGTTCTTC	CASSVIPGREEQFF
TRBV19	TRBD1	TRBJ1-2	once	TGTGCCAGTAGTATAGACAAAGGGCGACAGGGATCCGGCTACACCTTC	CASSIDKGRQGSGYTF
TRBV11-2	TRBD2	TRBJ2-2	-	TGTGCCAGCAGCTTAGCCCCTAGCGGGAGTAGAACCGGGGAGCTGTTTTTT	CASSLAPSGSRTGELFF
TRBV28	-	TRBJ2-7	-	TGTGCCAGCAGTTGGGACCCGAGCTCCTACGAGCAGTACTTC	CASSWDPSSYEQYF
TRBV19	-	TRBJ1-5	-	TGTGCCAGTAGTCCGGGACGTCTACAGGATCAGCCCCAGCATTTT	CASSPGRLQDQPQHF
TRBV10-2	-	TRBJ1-1	-	TGCGCCATACGACAGGAGATGAACACTGAAGCTTTCTTT	CAIRQEMNTEAFF
TRBV9	-	TRBJ1-2	-	TGTGCCAGCAAACATGGAGCTGGTGGCTATGGCTACACCTTC	CASKHGAGGYGYTF
TRBV2	TRBD1	TRBJ1-5	-	TGTGCCAGCAGTGAGGAAAGGGGGCATCAGCCCCAGCATTTT	CASSEERGHQPQHF
TRBV28	-	TRBJ1-3	once	TGTGCCAGCAGTCCTCAGCTTGCCGGGAACACCATATATTTT	CASSPQLAGNTIYF
TRBV5-6	TRBD2	TRBJ2-7	few	TGTGCCAGCAGCCGGGGACTAGTCTACGAGCAGTACTTC	CASSRGLVYEQYF
TRBV19	-	TRBJ2-1	-	TGTGCCAGTAGTATGGGGGTTGAGTGGGATCTCTACAATGAGCAGTTCTTC	CASSMGVEWDLYNEQFF
TRBV20-1	-	TRBJ2-2	once	TGCAGTGCTCACGACAGGAGGGAGCTGTTTTTT	CSAHDRRELFF
TRBV4-2	TRBD2	TRBJ2-7	-	TGTGCCAGCAGCTTCCAACTAGCGGGAGCCTCCTACGAGCAGTACTTC	CASSFQLAGASYEQYF
TRBV10-3	-	TRBJ2-7	-	TGTGCCATCAGTGAGGGTCTGCCCTACTACGAGCAGTACTTC	CAISEGLPYYEQYF
TRBV19	-	TRBJ2-2	-	TGTGCCAGTAGTCCCCTTACTCGGAGGAACACCGGGGAGCTGTTTTTT	CASSPLTRRNTGELFF
TRBV7-6	-	TRBJ2-7	few	TGTGCCAGCAGCCTCCGATTCGGGACTCTTTACGAGCAGTACTTC	CASSLRFGTLYEQYF
TRBV15	-	TRBJ2-3	once	TGTGCCACCAGTTGGGACACCCGATTCACAGATACGCAGTATTTT	CATSWDTRFTDTQYF
TRBV7-2	TRBD1	TRBJ1-4	-	TGTGCCAGCAGCTTAGCGGTGGGGACAGGGAGTGAAAAACTGTTTTTT	CASSLAVGTGSEKLFF
TRBV30	-	TRBJ1-5	-	TGTGCCTGGAGCCCTAAGTCCTTCGAAGGCAATCAGCCCCAGCATTTT	CAWSPKSFEGNQPQHF
TRBV5-1	TRBD1	TRBJ1-1	-	TGCGCCAGCAGCTCTAGACAGGGGATCGCCGCTGAAGCTTTCTTT	CASSSRQGIAAEAFF
TRBV18	-	TRBJ1-2	-	TGTGCCAGCTCACCCGAACGCGGGGCCTATGGCTACACCTTC	CASSPERGAYGYTF
TRBV5-1	-	TRBJ1-1	-	TGCGCCAGCAGCTATGGCCGTAGGGGGAACACTGAAGCTTTCTTT	CASSYGRRGNTEAFF
TRBV6-6	TRBD2	TRBJ2-3	once	TGTGCCAGCAGTATAGTACTAGCGAACACAGATACGCAGTATTTT	CASSIVLANTDTQYF
TRBV5-1	-	TRBJ1-3	-	TGCGCCAGCAGCTTTGCCGGACCCGGCAGGGGAGGAAACACCATATATTTT	CASSFAGPGRGGNTIYF
TRBV2	-	TRBJ2-7	-	TGTGCCAGCAGTTCGGACTCCGGGTACGAGCAGTACTTC	CASSSDSGYEQYF
TRBV11-2	-	TRBJ1-3	once	TGTGCCAGCAGCTTCACGAATGGGAGGGAACGGAACACCATATATTTT	CASSFTNGRERNTIYF
TRBV19	-	TRBJ2-7	-	TGTGCCAGTAGTATAGGGGGCGCTCTCTCCTACGAGCAGTACTTC	CASSIGGALSYEQYF
TRBV5-1	-	TRBJ2-7	-	TGCGCCAGCAGCTTGGAGGACGAGCAGTACTTC	CASSLEDEQYF